These 22 T cell receptor beta chains were sequenced from one sample in a study of PD-1 blockade in classical Hodgkin lymphoma (dated by TCRdb to the early 2020s). Taken with the paper, the label for time point translates to: cycle 4 day 1 (C4D1), after more than five weeks of nivolumab. All trial patients had relapsed after autologous stem cell transplantation, with cohorts A, B and C differing in prior brentuximab vedotin exposure. Libraries were built with the immunoSEQ multiplex PCR assay. The table was pulled from immuneACCESS by TCRdb, which kept in-frame rearrangements only. Such tables lose some clones; where checked, under half of the loss comes from unresolved V genes, and the rest has no known cause. The sample has approximately 110,000 clones on record, around 90% of them singletons. The ten largest clonotypes hold over 15% of the sample. Here the sequenced sample was peripheral blood mononuclear cells (PBMCs), taken before the fourth cycle of nivolumab. Receptors were obtained from a human donor with classical Hodgkin lymphoma.

The chain is built from TRBV10-1 and TRBJ2-2; possibly TRBD2 for D (5 bases). CDR3 length: 16 residues. Germline V gives CDR1 WNHNN, CDR2 SYGVQD (reference sequence). V lost 6 bases to trimming and J lost 7 bases, with 21 bases between them. The CDR3 bases are TGCGCCAGCAGCGCTAAGATGACGGGAAAGATCGGGGAGCTGTTTTTT. Its translation: CASSAKMTGKIGELFF.

This chain links TRBV18 with TRBJ2-1; 7 bases agree with TRBD1. V was clipped by 3 bases and J by 2 bases; unmatched bases: 4. Germline CDR1 KGHSH, CDR2 LQKENI. The CDR3 runs to 15 residues. The CDR3 loop is CASSPPGQTYNEQFF. The CDR3 region has the DNA TGTGCCAGCTCACCCCCGGGACAGACCTACAATGAGCAGTTCTTC.

J is TRBJ2-7 and V is TRBV4-2; 10 bases are a match to TRBD1. The CDR3 has 16 amino acids. V lost 0 bases, J lost 3 bases, and 5 bases stayed unmatched. Germline CDR1 is LGHNA and CDR2 is YNFKEQ. This chain's CDR3 is CASSQDPGTGDYEQYF. The CDR3 DNA sequence: TGTGCCAGCAGCCAAGATCCTGGGACAGGGGACTACGAGCAGTACTTC.

This chain connects TRBV19 to TRBJ2-4, with D possibly being TRBD2 (6 bases). The CDR3 contains 16 residues. Trimming stripped 3 bases from V and 2 bases from J, with 14 bases between. CDR1 and CDR2 from the germline V gene are LNHDA and SQIVND (reference sequence). CDR3 loop: CASSIVEGSTKNIQYF. CDR3 nucleotides: TGTGCCAGTAGTATCGTGGAGGGGTCAACCAAAAACATTCAGTACTTC.

The chain couples TRBV27 to TRBJ2-1, with 9 bases fitting TRBD1. Germline CDR1 MNHEY, CDR2 SMNVEV (reference sequence). This CDR3 is 15 amino acids long. The junction had 14 bases not matched to a gene; V was cut back by 3 bases and J by 14 bases. The CDR3 protein is CASSFTKNRDRVKFF. The CDR3 region has the DNA TGTGCCAGCAGTTTTACAAAAAACCGGGACAGGGTTAAGTTCTTC.

This sequence joins TRBV19 and TRBJ1-2; 8 bases match TRBD1. The CDR3 totals 14 residues. The V and J ends lost 0 bases and 7 bases, in that order; junction bases with no gene match: 4. Germline V gene sequence: CDR1 LNHDA, CDR2 SQIVND (reference sequence). CDR3 sequence: CASSIEPGQGGYTF. The DNA for the CDR3 is TGTGCCAGTAGTATAGAACCCGGACAGGGTGGCTACACCTTC.

V gene TRBV5-6 combines with J gene TRBJ2-2; D remains unclear. Trimming cost V 1 base and J 3 bases, with 7 bases left between them. Looked up from germline, CDR1 is SGHDT and CDR2 is YYEEEE. The CDR3 runs 14 residues. The CDR3 here is CASSLLGYTGELFF. The CDR3 DNA reads TGTGCCAGCAGCTTGTTAGGGTACACCGGGGAGCTGTTTTTT. The full variable domain, with the rest looked up from reference TRBV5-6 and TRBJ2-2, is DAGVTQSPTHLIKTRGQQVTLRCSPKSGHDTVSWYQQALGQGPQFIFQYYEEEERQRGNFPDRFSGHQFPNYSSELNVNALLLGDSALYLCASSLLGYTGELFFGEGSRLTVL.

The chain recombines TRBV6-1 with TRBJ2-2; D possibly uses TRBD1 or TRBD2 (5 bases each). CDR1 MNHNS and CDR2 SASEGT come from the germline V gene. The CDR3 extends over 16 amino acids. Trimming took off 2 bases at V and 2 bases at J, with 12 bases between the two ends. CDR3 amino acids: CASSERPGQNTGELFF. CDR3 bases: TGTGCCAGCAGTGAACGTCCGGGGCAAAACACCGGGGAGCTGTTTTTT.

The rearrangement joins TRBV7-8 to TRBJ2-7; TRBD1 matches 11 bases. The CDR3 runs 15 residues. In germline, CDR1 is SGHVS, CDR2 FQNEAQ. J was trimmed by 5 bases and V by 2 bases; bases with no gene match: 5. CDR3 nucleotide sequence: TGTGCCAGCAGCTTAAGGGACAGGGGGTTGGACGAGCAGTACTTC. It specifies CASSLRDRGLDEQYF.

V is TRBV4-3 and J is TRBJ2-7; D is unresolved. The CDR3 spans 15 residues. CDR1 and CDR2 from the germline V gene are LGHNA and YSLEER. V lost 0 bases to trimming and J lost 2 bases, with 11 bases between them. In nucleotides, the CDR3 is TGCGCCAGCAGCCAAGAGAGAACTCCTACCTACGAGCAGTACTTC. It encodes CASSQERTPTYEQYF.

V is TRBV7-2 and J is TRBJ1-3, with 8 bases fitting TRBD1. The CDR3 extends over 16 amino acids. CDR1 and CDR2 from the germline V gene are SGHTA and FQGNSA. Germline trimming cut 5 bases from V and 4 bases from J; bases unmatched to any gene: 10. The CDR3 sequence: CASSPLWTGSGNTIYF. The CDR3 region has the DNA TGTGCCAGCAGCCCCCTATGGACAGGGAGCGGAAACACCATATATTTT.

The CDR3 DNA sequence: TGTGCCAGCAGTCTCTACCCGTGGGGTGGCTATGGCTACACCTTC. Translated, it gives CASSLYPWGGYGYTF. The chain joins TRBV28 to TRBJ1-2; no clear D gene. Per germline, CDR1 MDHEN and CDR2 SYDVKM. CDR3 length equals 15 residues. V lost 5 bases and J 4 bases, leaving 17 bases between the germline ends.

In nucleotides, the CDR3 is TGCGCCAGCAGCCAAGAGAGTGCCATAGGATCCGAGCAGTACTTC. Amino acid sequence: CASSQESAIGSEQYF. The chain has TRBV4-1 and TRBJ2-7, with D uncertain. V gave up 0 bases and J gave up 6 bases, with 15 bases separating them. The germline V gene encodes CDR1 MGHRA and CDR2 YSYEKL. The CDR3 covers 15 residues.

This chain joins TRBV29-1 and TRBJ2-1; TRBD2 aligns across 8 bases. The CDR3 has 14 residues. From germline, CDR1 is SQVTM and CDR2 ANQGSEA. V shed 2 bases and J 7 bases; nucleotides not matched to a gene: 7. The CDR3 loop reads CSVEPGTSLNEQFF. The CDR3 coding sequence is TGCAGCGTTGAACCCGGGACTAGTTTGAATGAGCAGTTCTTC.

The chain is built from TRBV10-3 and TRBJ1-2, with D unresolved. Deletions cut 0 bases from V and 8 bases from J, with 13 bases between. From germline, CDR1 is ENHRY and CDR2 SYGVKD. There are 14 residues in the CDR3. The CDR3 DNA sequence: TGTGCCATCAGTGAGTCTGGACCAAGTAGGGGCTACACCTTC. Protein product: CAISESGPSRGYTF.

The V and J genes are TRBV2 and TRBJ2-7, with TRBD1 identical over 10 bases. Germline CDR1 SNHLY, CDR2 FYNNEI. V was pared by 5 bases and J by 3 bases, with 7 bases of the junction left unmatched. This CDR3 is built from 15 residues. The CDR3 sequence is CASSFGTGDLYEQYF. Written as DNA, the CDR3 is TGTGCCAGCAGTTTTGGGACAGGGGACCTCTACGAGCAGTACTTC.

The DNA for the CDR3 is TGTGCCAGTAGTATCCGGCAGCCCTATGGCTACACCTTC. Protein sequence: CASSIRQPYGYTF. The chain has TRBV19 and TRBJ1-2; D is uncertain. V shed 3 bases and J shed 4 bases, with 9 bases lying between them. CDR1 LNHDA and CDR2 SQIVND come from the germline V gene (reference sequence). The CDR3 spans 13 residues.

The rearrangement links TRBV4-1 to TRBJ1-5; D is unclear. The CDR3 has 13 amino acids. CDR1 and CDR2 from the germline V gene are MGHRA and YSYEKL. The V end lost 4 bases, the J end lost 10 bases, and 14 bases lay between the germline ends. As DNA, the CDR3 is TGCGCCAGCAGCCCCCTACTTTACCAACCCCAGCATTTT. The encoded protein is CASSPLLYQPQHF.

The chain links TRBV13 to TRBJ2-7; maybe TRBD2 (6 bases). Between the trimmed V and J ends, which lost 0 bases and 9 bases, there was a span of 9 bases. The germline V gene encodes CDR1 PRHDT and CDR2 FYEKMQ (reference sequence). There are 12 residues in the CDR3. Written as DNA, the CDR3 is TGTGCCAGCAGCTTAGGGGACGGGAGGCAGTACTTC. This translates into CASSLGDGRQYF.

The V call is TRBV10-3, the J call TRBJ2-1, with 14 bases identical to TRBD2. The CDR3 is made up of 15 amino acids. The V gene's germline CDR1 is ENHRY and CDR2 SYGVKD. V lost 10 bases to trimming and J lost 5 bases; unmatched junction nucleotides: 7. The CDR3 DNA reads as TGTGCCACCGGACTAGCGGGAGGAAAGGACAATGAGCAGTTCTTC. Translation gives CATGLAGGKDNEQFF.

V is TRBV19 and J is TRBJ1-5, with TRBD1 matching 7 bases. The V gene's germline CDR1 is LNHDA and CDR2 SQIVND (reference sequence). The CDR3 consists of 16 residues. Unmatched junction bases numbered 12, after V lost 4 bases and J lost 6 bases. Here the CDR3 reads CASSSYSTGRVQPQHF. The CDR3 DNA reads as TGTGCCAGTAGTAGCTACTCGACAGGGAGGGTTCAGCCCCAGCATTTT.

The rearrangement joins TRBV5-6 to TRBJ1-3; 8 positions match TRBD1. J gave up 4 bases and V 1 base, and 7 bases lay outside the gene matches. The germline gives CDR1 SGHDT, CDR2 YYEEEE. The CDR3 is 16 amino acids. The CDR3 sequence is CASSLWKDRVGNTIYF. The CDR3 DNA is TGTGCCAGCAGCTTGTGGAAGGACAGGGTCGGAAACACCATATATTTT.